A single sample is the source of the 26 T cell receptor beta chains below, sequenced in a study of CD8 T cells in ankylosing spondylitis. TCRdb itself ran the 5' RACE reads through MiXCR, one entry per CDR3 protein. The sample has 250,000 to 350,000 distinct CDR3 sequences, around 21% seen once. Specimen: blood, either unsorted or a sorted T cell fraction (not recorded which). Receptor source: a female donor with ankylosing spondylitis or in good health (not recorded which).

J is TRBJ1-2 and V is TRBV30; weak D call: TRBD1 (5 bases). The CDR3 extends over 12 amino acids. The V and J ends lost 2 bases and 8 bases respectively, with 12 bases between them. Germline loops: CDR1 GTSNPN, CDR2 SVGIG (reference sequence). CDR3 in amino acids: CAWSRDSLGYTF. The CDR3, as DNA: TGTGCCTGGAGTCGCGACAGCCTAGGCTACACCTTC.

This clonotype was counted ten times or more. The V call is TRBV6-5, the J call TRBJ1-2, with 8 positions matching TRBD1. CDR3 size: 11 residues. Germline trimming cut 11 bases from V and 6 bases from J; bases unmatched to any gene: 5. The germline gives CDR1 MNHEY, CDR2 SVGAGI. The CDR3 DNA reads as TGTGCCTCAGGGGGCGCGAATGGCTACACCTTC. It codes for CASGGANGYTF.

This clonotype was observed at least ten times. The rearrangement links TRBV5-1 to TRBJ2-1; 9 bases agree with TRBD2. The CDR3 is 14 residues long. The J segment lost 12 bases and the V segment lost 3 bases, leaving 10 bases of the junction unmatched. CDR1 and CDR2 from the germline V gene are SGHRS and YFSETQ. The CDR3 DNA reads TGCGCCAGCAGCTACGGACTAGCGCCTTCGATGCAGTTCTTC. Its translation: CASSYGLAPSMQFF.

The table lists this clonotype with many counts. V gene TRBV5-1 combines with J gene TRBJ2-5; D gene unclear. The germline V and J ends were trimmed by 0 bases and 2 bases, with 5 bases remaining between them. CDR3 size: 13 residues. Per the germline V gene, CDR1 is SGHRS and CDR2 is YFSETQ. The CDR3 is CASSLGVQETQYF. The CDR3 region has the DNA TGCGCCAGCAGCTTGGGAGTTCAAGAGACCCAGTACTTC.

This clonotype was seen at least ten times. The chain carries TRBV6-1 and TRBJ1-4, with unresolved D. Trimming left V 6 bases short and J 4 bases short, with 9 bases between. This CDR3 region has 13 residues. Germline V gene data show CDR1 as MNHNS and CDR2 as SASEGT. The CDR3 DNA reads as TGTGCCAGCAGAGGACGGAGTAATGAAAAACTGTTTTTT. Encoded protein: CASRGRSNEKLFF.

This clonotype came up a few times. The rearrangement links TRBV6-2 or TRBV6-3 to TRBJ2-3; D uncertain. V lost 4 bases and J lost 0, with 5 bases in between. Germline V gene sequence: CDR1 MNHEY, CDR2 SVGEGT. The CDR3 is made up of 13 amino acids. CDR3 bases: TGTGCCAGCAGTTCCCATAGCACAGATACGCAGTATTTT. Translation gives CASSSHSTDTQYF.

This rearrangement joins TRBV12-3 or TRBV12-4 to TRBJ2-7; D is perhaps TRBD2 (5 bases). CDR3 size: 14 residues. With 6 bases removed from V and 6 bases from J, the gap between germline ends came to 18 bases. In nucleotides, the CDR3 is TGTGCCAGCAGCTGGACTGAACTCGCCCCCGAGCAGTACTTC. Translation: CASSWTELAPEQYF.

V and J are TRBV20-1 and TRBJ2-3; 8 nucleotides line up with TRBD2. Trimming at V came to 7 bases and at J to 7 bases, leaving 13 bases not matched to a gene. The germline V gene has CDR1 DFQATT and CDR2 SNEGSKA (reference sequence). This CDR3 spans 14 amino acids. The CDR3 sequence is CSGVSGAGGYTQYF. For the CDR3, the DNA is TGCAGTGGGGTTAGCGGGGCTGGTGGATATACGCAGTATTTT.

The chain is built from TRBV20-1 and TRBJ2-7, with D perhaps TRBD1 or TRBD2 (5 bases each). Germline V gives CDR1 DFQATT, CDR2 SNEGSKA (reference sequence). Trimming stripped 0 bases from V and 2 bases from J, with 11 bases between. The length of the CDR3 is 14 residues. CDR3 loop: CSARDGGGTYEQYF. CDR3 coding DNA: TGCAGTGCTAGAGATGGTGGGGGAACCTACGAGCAGTACTTC.

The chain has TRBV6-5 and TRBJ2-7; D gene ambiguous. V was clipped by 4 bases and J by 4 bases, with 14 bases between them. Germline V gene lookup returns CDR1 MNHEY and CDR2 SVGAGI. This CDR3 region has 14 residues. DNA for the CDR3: TGTGCCAGCAGTTTTTCCCATGAAGATTACGAGCAGTACTTC. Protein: CASSFSHEDYEQYF.

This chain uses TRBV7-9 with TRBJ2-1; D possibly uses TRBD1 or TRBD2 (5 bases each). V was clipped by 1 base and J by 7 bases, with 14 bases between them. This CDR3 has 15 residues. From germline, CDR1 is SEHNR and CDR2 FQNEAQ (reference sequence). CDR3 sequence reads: CASSLGGPRGNEQFF. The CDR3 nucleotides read TGTGCCAGCAGCTTAGGGGGACCCCGAGGGAATGAGCAGTTCTTC.

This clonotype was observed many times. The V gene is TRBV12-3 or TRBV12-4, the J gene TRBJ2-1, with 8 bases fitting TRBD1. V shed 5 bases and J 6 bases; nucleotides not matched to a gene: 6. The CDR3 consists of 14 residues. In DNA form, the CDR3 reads TGTGCCAGCAGTGTTGGACAGGGTAGCAATGAGCAGTTCTTC. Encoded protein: CASSVGQGSNEQFF.

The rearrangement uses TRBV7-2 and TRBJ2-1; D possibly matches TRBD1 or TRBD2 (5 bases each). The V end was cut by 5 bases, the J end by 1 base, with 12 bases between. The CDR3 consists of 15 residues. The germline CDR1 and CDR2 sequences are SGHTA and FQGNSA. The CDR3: CASSPIWGSYNEQFF. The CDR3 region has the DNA TGTGCCAGCAGCCCTATCTGGGGGTCCTACAATGAGCAGTTCTTC.

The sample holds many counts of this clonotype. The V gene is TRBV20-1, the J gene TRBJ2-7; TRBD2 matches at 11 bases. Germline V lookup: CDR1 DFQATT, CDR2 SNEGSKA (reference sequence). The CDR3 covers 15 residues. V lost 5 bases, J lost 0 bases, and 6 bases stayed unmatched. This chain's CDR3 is CSAVSGTSGSYEQYF. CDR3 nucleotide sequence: TGCAGTGCTGTATCCGGGACTAGCGGCTCCTACGAGCAGTACTTC.

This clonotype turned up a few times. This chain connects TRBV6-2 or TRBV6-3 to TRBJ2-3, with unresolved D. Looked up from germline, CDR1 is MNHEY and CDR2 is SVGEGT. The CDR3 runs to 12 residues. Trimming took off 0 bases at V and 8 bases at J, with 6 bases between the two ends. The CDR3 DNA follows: TGTGCCAGCAGTTACTCGAGTGGTACGCAGTATTTT. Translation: CASSYSSGTQYF.

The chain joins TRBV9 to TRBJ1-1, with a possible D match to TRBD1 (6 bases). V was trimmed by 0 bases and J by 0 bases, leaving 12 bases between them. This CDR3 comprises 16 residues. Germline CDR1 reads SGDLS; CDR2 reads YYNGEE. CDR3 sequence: CASSVGIGQMNTEAFF. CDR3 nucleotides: TGTGCCAGCAGCGTAGGAATCGGACAGATGAACACTGAAGCTTTCTTT. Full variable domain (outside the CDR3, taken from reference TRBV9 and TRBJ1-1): DSGVTQTPKHLITATGQRVTLRCSPRSGDLSVYWYQQSLDQGLQFLIQYYNGEERAKGNILERFSAQQFPDLHSELNLSSLELGDSALYFCASSVGIGQMNTEAFFGQGTRLTVV.

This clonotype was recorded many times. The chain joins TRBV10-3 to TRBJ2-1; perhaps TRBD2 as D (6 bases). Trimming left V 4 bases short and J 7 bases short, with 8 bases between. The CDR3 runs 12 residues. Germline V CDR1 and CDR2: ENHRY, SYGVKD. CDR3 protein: CAISVRENEQFF. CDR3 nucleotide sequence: TGTGCCATCAGTGTTCGGGAGAATGAGCAGTTCTTC.

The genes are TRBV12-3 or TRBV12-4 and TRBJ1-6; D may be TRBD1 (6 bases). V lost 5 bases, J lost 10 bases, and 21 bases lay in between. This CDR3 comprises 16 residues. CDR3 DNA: TGTGCCAGCAGTCCCCCCCAGAGAGGGGGAAGCTCACCCCTCCACTTT. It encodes CASSPPQRGGSSPLHF.

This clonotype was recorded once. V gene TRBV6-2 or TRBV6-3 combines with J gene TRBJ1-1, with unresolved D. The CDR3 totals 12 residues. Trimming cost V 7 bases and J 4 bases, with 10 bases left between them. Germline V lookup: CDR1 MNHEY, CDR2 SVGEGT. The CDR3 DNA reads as TGTGCCAGCACCCATAGGACCACTGAAGCTTTCTTT. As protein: CASTHRTTEAFF.

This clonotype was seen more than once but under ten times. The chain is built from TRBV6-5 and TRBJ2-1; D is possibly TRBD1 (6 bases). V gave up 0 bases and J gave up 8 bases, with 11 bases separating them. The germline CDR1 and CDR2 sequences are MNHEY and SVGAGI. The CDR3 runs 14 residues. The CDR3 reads CASSYSRTGHEQFF. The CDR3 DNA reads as TGTGCCAGCAGTTACTCCCGAACAGGGCATGAGCAGTTCTTC.

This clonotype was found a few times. The CDR3, as DNA: TGTGCCAGCAGCCTAAGCGGTGGGGATACGCAGTATTTT. It specifies CASSLSGGDTQYF. The chain joins TRBV11-3 to TRBJ2-3; tentative D call: TRBD2 (5 bases). CDR1 SGHNT and CDR2 YENEEA come from the germline V gene. Trimming removed 5 bases at V and 6 bases at J, with 12 bases between. CDR3 length: 13 amino acids.

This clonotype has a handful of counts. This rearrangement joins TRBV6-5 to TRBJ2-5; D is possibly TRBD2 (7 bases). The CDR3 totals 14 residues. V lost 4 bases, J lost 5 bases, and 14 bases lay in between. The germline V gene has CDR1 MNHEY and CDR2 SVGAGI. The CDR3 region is CASSSRGGGETQYF. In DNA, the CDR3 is TGTGCCAGCAGTTCTAGGGGAGGGGGGGAGACCCAGTACTTC.

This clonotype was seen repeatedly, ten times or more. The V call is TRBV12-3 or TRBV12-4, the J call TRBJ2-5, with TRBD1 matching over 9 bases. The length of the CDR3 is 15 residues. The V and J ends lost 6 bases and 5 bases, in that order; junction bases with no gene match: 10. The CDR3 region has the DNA TGTGCCAGCAGCCAAACAGGGGGCACTTGGGAGACCCAGTACTTC. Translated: CASSQTGGTWETQYF.

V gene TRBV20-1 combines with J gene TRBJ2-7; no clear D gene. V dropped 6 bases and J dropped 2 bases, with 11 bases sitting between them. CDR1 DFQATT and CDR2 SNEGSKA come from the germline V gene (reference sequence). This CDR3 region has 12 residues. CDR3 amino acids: CSALGGTYEQYF. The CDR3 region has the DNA TGCAGTGCCTTGGGTGGCACCTACGAGCAGTACTTC.

DNA of the CDR3: TGCAGTGCTATACTAGCGGGGGCCACAGATACGCAGTATTTT. Protein product: CSAILAGATDTQYF. V and J are TRBV20-1 and TRBJ2-3; 11 bases fit TRBD2. The V segment lost 4 bases and the J segment 2 bases; nucleotides outside the gene matches: 2. Germline CDR1 is DFQATT and CDR2 is SNEGSKA (reference sequence). There are 14 residues in the CDR3.

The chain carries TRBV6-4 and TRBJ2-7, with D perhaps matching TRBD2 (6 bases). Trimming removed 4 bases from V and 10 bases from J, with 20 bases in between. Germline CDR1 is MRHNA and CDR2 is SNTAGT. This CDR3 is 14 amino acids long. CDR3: CASSVPGLLVSQYF. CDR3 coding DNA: TGTGCCAGCAGTGTTCCGGGACTCTTAGTCAGCCAGTACTTC.